The 8 T cell receptor beta chains in this list originate from one sample, sequenced in a study of T cells in Graves' hyperthyroidism and ophthalmopathy. RNA transcripts yielded amplified TCR beta CDR3 regions. First-round RT-PCR with HTBI primers amplified the TCR CDR3 region. MiXCR, run by TCRdb on the multiplex PCR reads, gives a single entry per CDR3 protein. This sample yields around 400,000 distinct CDR3 sequences, of which around a sixth are seen a single time; around 30% belongs to the top ten. The sequenced sample consisted of blood. The receptors here all came from a woman between 18 and 30 years old with Graves' hyperthyroidism that later progressed to Graves' ophthalmopathy.

The table lists this clonotype with a few counts. This chain joins TRBV5-1 and TRBJ2-5; TRBD2 matches 13 bases. V lost 3 bases, J lost 11 bases, and 31 bases stayed unmatched. The germline gives CDR1 SGHRS, CDR2 YFSETQ. This CDR3 spans 22 amino acids. DNA of the CDR3: TGCGCCAGCAGCTCAGGACTAGCGGGAGTCTCCGGGCCTTCTCCGAGCAATTTCCGTCAGTACTTC. Its protein product is CASSSGLAGVSGPSPSNFRQYF.

In its sample, this clonotype was seen many times. This chain uses TRBV12-3 or TRBV12-4 with TRBJ1-4; no clear D. Deletions cut 5 bases from V and 0 bases from J, with 13 bases between. The CDR3 runs 16 residues. The CDR3 DNA follows: TGTGCCAGCAGTGCAACCTCCGGTGCAACTAATGAAAAACTGTTTTTT. Its protein product is CASSATSGATNEKLFF.

The chain links TRBV9 to TRBJ1-6; D is unclear. The CDR3 covers 13 residues. V lost 2 bases, J lost 8 bases, and 8 bases lay in between. CDR1 and CDR2 (germline): SGDLS, YYNGEE. The CDR3 protein is CASSVNRHSPLHF. CDR3 nucleotides: TGTGCCAGCAGCGTCAACAGACATTCACCCCTCCACTTT. Filled out from reference TRBV9 and TRBJ1-6, the complete variable domain reads DSGVTQTPKHLITATGQRVTLRCSPRSGDLSVYWYQQSLDQGLQFLIQYYNGEERAKGNILERFSAQQFPDLHSELNLSSLELGDSALYFCASSVNRHSPLHFGNGTRLTVT.

This clonotype was observed a few times. The CDR3 nucleotides read TGTGCCAGCAGTGAAGCGCGACACTACGAGCAGTACTTC. It is translated as CASSEARHYEQYF. The chain is built from TRBV6-1 and TRBJ2-7; D is unresolved. In germline, CDR1 is MNHNS, CDR2 SASEGT. This CDR3 has 13 residues. V shed 0 bases and J shed 3 bases, with 6 bases lying between them.

The chain is built from TRBV7-9 and TRBJ1-1; D is uncertain. Trimming pared 6 bases from V and 1 base from J, leaving 12 bases between. CDR1 and CDR2 from the germline V gene are SEHNR and FQNEAQ (reference sequence). This CDR3 has 14 residues. CDR3 DNA sequence: TGTGCCAGCAGACAACCCCGGGGGAACACTGAAGCTTTCTTT. It encodes CASRQPRGNTEAFF.

This clonotype was observed many times. The chain uses TRBV5-1 and TRBJ2-1, with TRBD2 matching over 8 bases. Germline V gives CDR1 SGHRS, CDR2 YFSETQ. This CDR3 has 14 amino acids. V was clipped by 7 bases and J by 7 bases; unmatched bases: 10. DNA of the CDR3: TGCGCCAGCGGGCGAGCGGGAGAAATAAATGAGCAGTTCTTC. It yields the protein CASGRAGEINEQFF.

The V gene is TRBV2, the J gene TRBJ1-6, with D unresolved. In germline, CDR1 is SNHLY, CDR2 FYNNEI. Trimming removed 7 bases from V and 7 bases from J, with 17 bases in between. The CDR3 sequence is 15 residues long. In nucleotides, the CDR3 is TGTGCCAGCATTGGGCAGCTTAAAGAGAATTCACCCCTCCACTTT. Translated: CASIGQLKENSPLHF. Filled out from reference TRBV2 and TRBJ1-6, the complete variable domain reads EPEVTQTPSHQVTQMGQEVILRCVPISNHLYFYWYRQILGQKVEFLVSFYNNEISEKSEIFDDQFSVERPDGSNFTLKIRSTKLEDSAMYFCASIGQLKENSPLHFGNGTRLTVT.

There are a few counts of this clonotype. Written as DNA, the CDR3 is TGTGCCACCAGCAGGGAACAAATTCAGCCCCAGCATTTT. This translates into CATSREQIQPQHF. The rearrangement links TRBV15 to TRBJ1-5; the D is unclear. The length of the CDR3 is 13 residues. V gave up 3 bases and J gave up 6 bases, with 9 bases separating them. Looked up from germline, CDR1 is LNHNV and CDR2 is YYDKDF (reference sequence).